This T cell receptor beta chain was observed in a study of blood T cell repertoires in COVID-19. The method was immunoSEQ multiplex PCR; TCRdb's version includes in-frame clones alone and lacks a portion of them. The sample holds about 260,000 clones, 85% to 90% seen once. Trimming pared 3 bases from V and 3 bases from J, leaving 8 bases between. The CDR3 consists of 13 residues. Germline-derived CDR1 and CDR2 are SEHNR and FQNEAQ (reference sequence). The specimen sequenced was peripheral blood. The TCR was taken from a woman in her 40s who had recovered from COVID-19. The chain carries TRBV7-9 and TRBJ2-5; D possibly corresponds to TRBD2 (6 bases). The CDR3 loop reads CASSLWREETQYF. DNA for the CDR3: TGTGCCAGCAGCTTGTGGAGGGAAGAGACCCAGTACTTC.